These T cell receptor beta chains were read from a single sample in a study of blood T cell repertoires in COVID-19. Measured with immunoSEQ multiplex PCR; TCRdb has only the in-frame clones, and not every one. Among about 160,000 clones listed, about 80% were seen once. The sample taken for sequencing was peripheral blood. These receptors all stem from a woman between 35 and 50 years old with COVID-19, enrolled during active disease. The conserved cysteine and the conserved F or W are not part of the CDR3 here.

J: TRBJ2-1
V: TRBV10-1
CDR3: ASSKGQYQNNEQF

J: TRBJ1-1
V: TRBV29-1
CDR3: SVAILGGGTEAF

J: TRBJ2-5
V: TRBV7-9
CDR3: ASSLPRLGGSETQY

J: TRBJ2-2
V: TRBV5-8
CDR3: ASSFSFGQGATGELF

J: TRBJ2-1
V: TRBV9
CDR3: ASSVESRTNEQF

J: TRBJ2-5
V: TRBV11-2
CDR3: ASSSAPNMYQETQY

J: TRBJ2-3
V: TRBV9
CDR3: ASSFKDFTDTQY

J: TRBJ2-5
V: TRBV5-8
CDR3: ASSFGTSGVGETQY

J: TRBJ1-3
V: TRBV7-3
CDR3: ASGHSGNTIY

J: TRBJ2-5
V: TRBV11-2
CDR3: ASSLGHLKETQY

J: TRBJ1-2
V: TRBV5-1
CDR3: ASSFKGGYGYT

J: TRBJ1-1
V: TRBV6-5
CDR3: ASSTGQGATEAF

J: TRBJ1-6
V: TRBV9
CDR3: ASSPRSRVDNSPLH

J: TRBJ1-2
V: TRBV25-1
CDR3: ASSESAGAVGYGYT

J: TRBJ2-6
V: TRBV5-1
CDR3: ASSLAGKVSGANVLT

J: TRBJ2-7
V: TRBV2
CDR3: ASSRQYEQY

J: TRBJ2-2
V: TRBV5-1
CDR3: ASSRGVTNTGELF

J: TRBJ2-1
V: TRBV29-1
CDR3: SVSGNLEQF

J: TRBJ1-1
V: TRBV27
CDR3: ASSLSRLGVVGTEAF

J: TRBJ1-1
V: TRBV7-9
CDR3: ASSFQVLNTEAF

J: TRBJ1-4
V: TRBV4-1
CDR3: ASSQGQGPSGEKLF

J: TRBJ2-1
V: TRBV7-9
CDR3: ASTPSGSYNEQF

J: TRBJ2-1
V: TRBV18
CDR3: ASSSGSGRAFYNEQF

J: TRBJ2-7
V: TRBV6-6
CDR3: ASREKQGEPYEQY

J: TRBJ2-5
V: TRBV6-2/TRBV6-3
CDR3: ASSWDRGETQY

J: TRBJ2-2
V: TRBV27
CDR3: ASSSYPGQGPSKRNTGELF

J: TRBJ2-5
V: TRBV30
CDR3: AWSKGVQETQY

J: TRBJ1-1
V: TRBV3-1/TRBV3-2
CDR3: ASSRIPGTEAF

J: TRBJ2-5
V: TRBV6-4
CDR3: ASSDTTRTPRETQY

J: TRBJ2-1
V: TRBV15
CDR3: ATSRSSEQHNEQF

J: TRBJ2-5
V: TRBV5-4
CDR3: ASSSEAGPGETQY

J: TRBJ2-7
V: TRBV10-3
CDR3: AIEPGQGGYEQY

J: TRBJ2-3
V: TRBV5-4
CDR3: ASSLGTSTDTQY

J: TRBJ1-1
V: TRBV3-1/TRBV3-2
CDR3: ASSQIRDKTEAF

J: TRBJ1-1
V: TRBV6-6
CDR3: ASSPREAEAF

J: TRBJ2-2
V: TRBV19
CDR3: ASSMPGSVNTGELF

J: TRBJ2-3
V: TRBV19
CDR3: ASMDRGNTDTQY

J: TRBJ2-3
V: TRBV6-1
CDR3: ASSERGATDTQY

J: TRBJ1-5
V: TRBV18
CDR3: ASSGQGDQPQH

J: TRBJ2-2
V: TRBV4-2
CDR3: ASSQAGGNTGELF

J: TRBJ1-1
V: TRBV7-2
CDR3: ASSLVWAVNTEAF

J: TRBJ2-5
V: TRBV11-1
CDR3: ASSSERAQETQY

J: TRBJ2-5
V: TRBV7-9
CDR3: ASSPPWGEETQY

J: TRBJ1-2
V: TRBV6-5
CDR3: ASKPRDRAGYGYT

J: TRBJ2-1
V: TRBV3-1/TRBV3-2
CDR3: ASSRAITGQTYNEQF

J: TRBJ2-3
V: TRBV6-4
CDR3: ASSPVVGTGDTQY

J: TRBJ2-3
V: TRBV7-2
CDR3: ASSLGVGPPADTQY